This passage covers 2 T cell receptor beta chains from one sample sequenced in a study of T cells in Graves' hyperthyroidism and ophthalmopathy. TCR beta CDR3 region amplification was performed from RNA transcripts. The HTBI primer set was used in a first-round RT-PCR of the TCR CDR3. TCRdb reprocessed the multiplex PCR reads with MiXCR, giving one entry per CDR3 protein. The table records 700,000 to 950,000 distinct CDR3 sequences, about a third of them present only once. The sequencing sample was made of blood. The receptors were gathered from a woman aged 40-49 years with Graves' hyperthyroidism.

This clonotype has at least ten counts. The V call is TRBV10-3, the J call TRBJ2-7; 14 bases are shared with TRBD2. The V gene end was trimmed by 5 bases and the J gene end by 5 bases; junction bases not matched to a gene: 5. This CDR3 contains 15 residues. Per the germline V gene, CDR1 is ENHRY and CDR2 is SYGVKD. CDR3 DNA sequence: TGTGCCATCAGTCGACTAGCGGGAGGGGGCGACGAGCAGTACTTC. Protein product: CAISRLAGGGDEQYF.

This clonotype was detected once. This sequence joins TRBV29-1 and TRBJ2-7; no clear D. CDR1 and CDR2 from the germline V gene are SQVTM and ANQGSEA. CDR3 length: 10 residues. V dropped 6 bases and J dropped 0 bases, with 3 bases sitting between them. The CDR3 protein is CSVSSYEQYF. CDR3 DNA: TGCAGCGTGAGCTCCTACGAGCAGTACTTC.